This T cell receptor beta chain originates from a study of vaccination effects on CD4 cells after COVID-19. Sequencing was preceded by expansion of antigen-specific CD4+ T cells with viral peptide pools in the ViraFEST assay. Isolating CD4+ T cells followed 9 to 10 days of culture. Each person got two doses of an mRNA SARS-CoV-2 vaccine, BNT162b2 or mRNA-1273. As to this clone: The antigen is not known.

TCRdb keeps only in-frame clones here, not all; method: immunoSEQ multiplex PCR. The sample contains under 40,000 clones, approximately 82% of which appear only once. Study-level findings and limits: The study found marked clonal contraction of infection- and vaccine-induced clones late after vaccination.

This clonotype was sampled from a human donor who received a COVID-19 vaccine. Some clones in this sample may be carry-over from other donors' samples. The sample consisted of CD4+ T cells from PBMCs cultured with HCoV-NL63 spike peptides, taken after COVID-19 vaccination.

CDR3 bases: TGTGCCAGCAGCCCGGTTCCCACCGGGGAGCTGTTTTTT. The encoded protein is CASSPVPTGELFF. This chain uses TRBV7-2 with TRBJ2-2, with D uncertain. The germline V gene encodes CDR1 SGHTA and CDR2 FQGNSA. The length of the CDR3 is 13 residues. Trimming took off 5 bases at V and 4 bases at J, with 8 bases between the two ends.